This entry lists 9 T cell receptor beta chains sequenced from one sample in a study of T-cell reconstitution after alpha-beta-depleted transplantation in children. Library preparation (for TCRbeta) was performed with unique molecular identifiers. One entry per CDR3 protein results from TCRdb running MiXCR on the PCR reads. The sample has hundreds of thousands of distinct CDR3 sequences, 30% to 35% seen once. The sequencing here drew on PBMCs from the stem cell graft donor, taken from the stem cell graft. The receptors shown here come from a human donor who donated a stem cell graft to a child with aplastic anemia.

Only a few counts were recorded for this clonotype. The chain employs TRBV14 and TRBJ2-1; TRBD2 agrees at 13 bases. The CDR3 has 24 amino acids. After removal of 3 bases from V and 3 bases from J, the junction contained 26 bases not matched to a gene. CDR1 is SGHDN and CDR2 is FVKESK in the germline V gene. The DNA of the CDR3 is TGTGCCAGCAGCCAGGACTTACCGGGGGGACTAGCGGGAAACGCGGGAACAAACTACAATGAGCAGTTCTTC. Amino acids: CASSQDLPGGLAGNAGTNYNEQFF.

The rearrangement links TRBV20-1 to TRBJ1-2; D gene ambiguous. Trimming removed 2 bases at V and 6 bases at J, with 7 bases between. Per germline, CDR1 DFQATT and CDR2 SNEGSKA (reference sequence). This CDR3 contains 11 residues. CDR3 nucleotide sequence: TGCAGTGCTAGACCTCATAATGGCTACACCTTC. This gives the protein CSARPHNGYTF.

The CDR3 reads CASSNDRTYGYTF. CDR3 DNA sequence: TGTGCCAGCAGCAACGACCGAACCTATGGCTACACCTTC. The chain has TRBV7-9 and TRBJ1-2; D is uncertain. Trimming shortened V by 5 bases and J by 4 bases, and 11 bases separated the two germline ends. The CDR3 consists of 13 residues. Germline V gives CDR1 SEHNR, CDR2 FQNEAQ (reference sequence).

This clonotype appeared a few times. This chain connects TRBV20-1 to TRBJ2-3; 8 nucleotides align to TRBD1. CDR1 is DFQATT, CDR2 SNEGSKA, per germline (reference sequence). The J segment lost 3 bases and the V segment lost 6 bases, leaving 5 bases of the junction unmatched. The CDR3 is 13 amino acids. The CDR3 spells CSAPQGATDTQYF. CDR3 sequence (DNA): TGCAGTGCACCGCAGGGGGCAACAGATACGCAGTATTTT.

The V call is TRBV27, the J call TRBJ2-2; TRBD2 aligns across 7 bases. Per the germline V gene, CDR1 is MNHEY and CDR2 is SMNVEV (reference sequence). The V gene end was trimmed by 1 base and the J gene end by 5 bases; junction bases not matched to a gene: 7. The length of the CDR3 is 16 residues. CDR3 bases: TGTGCCAGCAGTTTATTTTGGGGGGGTAGGACCGGGGAGCTGTTTTTT. Protein sequence: CASSLFWGGRTGELFF.

This chain joins TRBV11-2 and TRBJ2-1, with D tentatively TRBD1 or TRBD2 (6 bases each). Germline V gene sequence: CDR1 SGHAT, CDR2 FQNNGV. The CDR3 totals 15 residues. Trimming left V 3 bases short and J 7 bases short, with 16 bases between. In DNA form, the CDR3 reads TGTGCCAGCAGCTTTTCGGGGGCTCAGGGGAATGAGCAGTTCTTC. This translates into CASSFSGAQGNEQFF.

This clonotype occurred a few times. The V and J genes are TRBV30 and TRBJ1-2, with D maybe TRBD1 (5 bases). Trimming stripped 6 bases from V and 3 bases from J, with 14 bases between. This CDR3 is 13 amino acids long. Germline CDR1 is GTSNPN and CDR2 is SVGIG (reference sequence). CDR3 nucleotides: TGTGCCTGCCGGGACGGAGCCTACTATGGCTACACCTTC. Protein product: CACRDGAYYGYTF.

The DNA of the CDR3 is TGCGCCAGCAGCACTGACAGTAATACCGGGGAGCTGTTTTTT. As protein: CASSTDSNTGELFF. The chain links TRBV5-1 to TRBJ2-2, with D perhaps matching TRBD1 (5 bases). Germline values: CDR1 SGHRS, CDR2 YFSETQ. The CDR3 extends over 14 amino acids. V lost 4 bases and J lost 5, with 12 bases in between.

This chain uses TRBV4-1 with TRBJ2-1; TRBD2 matches 8 bases. CDR3 size: 15 residues. V was pared by 2 bases and J by 3 bases, with 3 bases of the junction left unmatched. Germline V gene data show CDR1 as MGHRA and CDR2 as YSYEKL. The CDR3 DNA follows: TGCGCCAGCAGCCAACCGGGAGGGCTCTACAATGAGCAGTTCTTC. This sequence encodes CASSQPGGLYNEQFF.